This record looks at one TCR beta chain sequence and its context. The sample comes from a study of blood T cell repertoires in COVID-19. On the study more broadly: Samples of COVID-19 (acute and convalescent) were obtained from the United States, Italy and Spain. Nucleic acid was either cDNA or gDNA, and it came from T cells, B-cell-depleted T cells, or PBMCs.

TCRdb's table, derived via immunoSEQ multiplex PCR, lists solely in-frame clones and lacks some. The table includes 220,000 or so clones, about four fifths detected once. V shed 4 bases and J shed 4 bases, with 15 bases lying between them. CDR3 length equals 15 residues. Germline V lookup: CDR1 SGDLS, CDR2 YYNGEE. Source material: PBMCs or T cells enriched from blood (not recorded which). The J gene is TRBJ1-5, the V gene TRBV9; no clear D. This receptor was taken from a woman aged 35 to 49 with acute COVID-19. CDR3 sequence: CASSPGGPGNQPQHF. The DNA for the CDR3 is TGTGCCAGCAGCCCCGGAGGGCCGGGGAATCAGCCCCAGCATTTT.